This is a list of T cell receptor beta chains from one sample in a study of shared clonotypes between healthy human individuals. Sequencing used immunoSEQ multiplex PCR; TCRdb keeps in-frame clones, though not all of them. The sample gives more than 2 million clones, 93% of which show up once; 1.5% to 2% is in the top ten. The sequencing input was naive CD8+ T cells from PBMCs. Receptors originate from a man between 18 and 29 years old in good health. Some clones in this sample may be carry-over from other donors' samples. The CDR3 runs from the conserved cysteine through the conserved F or W. The order of the fields is D gene, J gene, clone size, V gene, CDR3 protein, CDR3 DNA. A D gene is named only where the DNA matches it firmly. Clone size, where shown, is once, few, many, or a class for clones that have expanded.

d_gene: .
j_gene: TRBJ1-2
abundance: .
v_gene: TRBV5-6
CDR3aa: CASSLGTGQGYTF
CDR3nt: TGTGCCAGCAGCTTGGGTACAGGACAGGGCTACACCTTC

d_gene: .
j_gene: TRBJ2-1
abundance: .
v_gene: TRBV5-1
CDR3aa: CASSLGGHRAPAYNEQFF
CDR3nt: TGCGCCAGCAGCTTGGGGGGCCACAGGGCCCCTGCCTACAATGAGCAGTTCTTC

d_gene: .
j_gene: TRBJ2-7
abundance: .
v_gene: TRBV5-1
CDR3aa: CASSLGSRGYEQYF
CDR3nt: TGCGCCAGCAGCTTGGGCAGCCGTGGCTACGAGCAGTACTTC

d_gene: .
j_gene: TRBJ1-1
abundance: .
v_gene: TRBV10-2
CDR3aa: CASRDLMVTEAFF
CDR3nt: TGCGCCAGCAGGGATCTAATGGTCACTGAAGCTTTCTTT

d_gene: TRBD1
j_gene: TRBJ2-5
abundance: .
v_gene: TRBV7-7
CDR3aa: CASSFRDRGQETQYF
CDR3nt: TGTGCCAGCAGCTTCCGGGACAGGGGGCAGGAGACCCAGTACTTC

d_gene: .
j_gene: TRBJ1-1
abundance: .
v_gene: TRBV6-5
CDR3aa: CASSYLLNTEAFF
CDR3nt: TGTGCCAGCAGTTACCTCCTGAACACTGAAGCTTTCTTT

d_gene: .
j_gene: TRBJ1-5
abundance: .
v_gene: TRBV15
CDR3aa: CATSRDWEGNQPQHF
CDR3nt: TGTGCCACCAGCAGAGATTGGGAGGGAAACCAGCCCCAGCATTTT

d_gene: TRBD2
j_gene: TRBJ2-2
abundance: .
v_gene: TRBV19
CDR3aa: CASRVAGGLTGELFF
CDR3nt: TGTGCCAGTAGGGTTGCGGGAGGGCTCACCGGGGAGCTGTTTTTT

d_gene: TRBD1
j_gene: TRBJ1-2
abundance: .
v_gene: TRBV5-5
CDR3aa: CASSLKDRGRDGYTF
CDR3nt: TGTGCCAGCAGCCTAAAGGACAGGGGGCGCGACGGCTACACCTTC

d_gene: TRBD2
j_gene: TRBJ2-1
abundance: .
v_gene: TRBV9
CDR3aa: CASSPRIEREIEYEQFF
CDR3nt: TGTGCCAGCAGCCCCCGAATCGAGCGGGAGATCGAATATGAGCAGTTCTTC

d_gene: .
j_gene: TRBJ2-7
abundance: .
v_gene: TRBV15
CDR3aa: CATSRGATISSYEQYF
CDR3nt: TGTGCCACCAGCAGAGGGGCGACTATCAGCTCCTACGAGCAGTACTTC

d_gene: .
j_gene: TRBJ2-7
abundance: .
v_gene: TRBV27
CDR3aa: CASSLVQGTYGEQYF
CDR3nt: TGTGCCAGCAGTTTAGTCCAGGGGACCTATGGCGAGCAGTACTTC

d_gene: .
j_gene: TRBJ1-5
abundance: .
v_gene: TRBV18
CDR3aa: CASSPGTAIGNQPQHF
CDR3nt: TGTGCCAGCTCACCGGGGACGGCCATCGGCAATCAGCCCCAGCATTTT

d_gene: .
j_gene: TRBJ2-2
abundance: .
v_gene: TRBV27
CDR3aa: CASSLSVEATGELFF
CDR3nt: TGTGCCAGCAGTTTATCAGTCGAGGCCACCGGGGAGCTGTTTTTT

d_gene: TRBD1
j_gene: TRBJ2-3
abundance: .
v_gene: TRBV28
CDR3aa: CASSGTGSTDTQYF
CDR3nt: TGTGCCAGCAGTGGGACAGGGAGCACAGATACGCAGTATTTT

d_gene: .
j_gene: TRBJ2-5
abundance: .
v_gene: TRBV7-6
CDR3aa: CASSLNAYLLGETQYF
CDR3nt: TGTGCCAGCAGCCTGAATGCATACCTACTGGGGGAGACCCAGTACTTC

d_gene: .
j_gene: TRBJ1-5
abundance: .
v_gene: TRBV27
CDR3aa: CASSFGIGSNQPQHF
CDR3nt: TGTGCCAGCAGTTTTGGTATTGGGTCCAATCAGCCCCAGCATTTT

d_gene: .
j_gene: TRBJ2-7
abundance: .
v_gene: TRBV6-5
CDR3aa: CASSPYLGNEQYF
CDR3nt: TGTGCCAGCAGTCCCTACCTGGGGAACGAGCAGTACTTC

d_gene: .
j_gene: TRBJ2-2
abundance: .
v_gene: TRBV5-5
CDR3aa: CASSFGRTVPTGELFF
CDR3nt: TGTGCCAGCAGCTTCGGAAGGACAGTCCCCACCGGGGAGCTGTTTTTT

d_gene: TRBD2
j_gene: TRBJ2-7
abundance: .
v_gene: TRBV11-2
CDR3aa: CASSSGTRSSYEQYF
CDR3nt: TGTGCCAGCAGCTCAGGGACTAGGAGCTCCTACGAGCAGTACTTC

d_gene: .
j_gene: TRBJ2-7
abundance: few
v_gene: TRBV2
CDR3aa: CASSERLHYEQYF
CDR3nt: TGTGCCAGCAGTGAACGGCTACACTACGAGCAGTACTTC

d_gene: TRBD2
j_gene: TRBJ2-7
abundance: .
v_gene: TRBV5-6
CDR3aa: CASSLGEGIGEQYF
CDR3nt: TGTGCCAGCAGCTTGGGGGAGGGAATCGGCGAGCAGTACTTC

d_gene: .
j_gene: TRBJ2-7
abundance: once
v_gene: TRBV18
CDR3aa: CASWGSGTTYEQYF
CDR3nt: TGTGCCAGCTGGGGCTCGGGCACCACCTACGAGCAGTACTTC

d_gene: .
j_gene: TRBJ1-5
abundance: .
v_gene: TRBV28
CDR3aa: CASSLSGEGQPQHF
CDR3nt: TGTGCCAGCAGTTTATCAGGGGAAGGCCAGCCCCAGCATTTT